The 17 T cell receptor beta chains presented below share a single source sample, sequenced in a study of identical twins. Via MiXCR, TCRdb re-called the 5' RACE reads, giving one row per CDR3 protein. The sample yields 420,000 or so distinct CDR3 sequences, around a sixth seen once. Specimen: naive T cells sorted from blood. Receptor source: a man aged 50 to 59 in good health.

The J gene is TRBJ1-4, the V gene TRBV7-8, with a tentative D call TRBD1 (5 bases). Germline loops: CDR1 SGHVS, CDR2 FQNEAQ. CDR3 size: 17 residues. V gave up 1 base and J gave up 10 bases, with 22 bases separating them. The DNA for the CDR3 is TGTGCCAGCAGCTTAGACGCAGGGTTTATGGGGTTTCGAAAACTGTTTTTT. It codes for CASSLDAGFMGFRKLFF.

This clonotype was seen at least ten times. The V call is TRBV24-1, the J call TRBJ2-7; TRBD1 matches at 11 bases. CDR3 length equals 15 residues. Germline trimming cut 4 bases from V and 5 bases from J; bases unmatched to any gene: 6. Germline V CDR1 and CDR2: KGHDR, SFDVKD. The CDR3 nucleotides read TGTGCCACCAGTGAAACCGGGACAGGGGGGAACGAGCAGTACTTC. Its translation is CATSETGTGGNEQYF.

The chain uses TRBV6-1 and TRBJ1-2; TRBD1 is a possible D gene (5 bases). The CDR3 has 11 amino acids. The germline V gene encodes CDR1 MNHNS and CDR2 SASEGT. The V end lost 10 bases, the J end lost 8 bases, and 14 bases lay between the germline ends. The DNA for the CDR3 is TGTGCCACCACGGGACCAGGAGGCTACACCTTC. This codes for CATTGPGGYTF.

This clonotype showed up just a few times. The V call is TRBV20-1, the J call TRBJ2-3; D not certain. Germline CDR1 is DFQATT and CDR2 is SNEGSKA (reference sequence). This CDR3 has 15 amino acids. V shed 1 base and J shed 3 bases, with 14 bases lying between them. The chain's CDR3 is CSARVSLLGTDTQYF. Written as DNA, the CDR3 is TGCAGTGCTAGAGTGTCTCTCCTGGGGACAGATACGCAGTATTTT.

V and J are TRBV12-3 or TRBV12-4 and TRBJ1-3; tentatively, D is TRBD1 (5 bases). This CDR3 comprises 18 residues. V was trimmed by 7 bases and J by 0 bases, leaving 22 bases between them. DNA for the CDR3: TGTGCCAGCACCCCAGCAAACGGCCGCAGGGTCTCTGGAAACACCATATATTTT. Translating it yields CASTPANGRRVSGNTIYF.

A few counts support this clonotype. V usage is TRBV19 and J usage is TRBJ1-2, with D possibly TRBD1 on 5 matching bases. Trimming shortened V by 5 bases and J by 7 bases, and 17 bases separated the two germline ends. Germline values: CDR1 LNHDA, CDR2 SQIVND (reference sequence). This CDR3 spans 14 amino acids. The CDR3 bases are TGTGCCAGTAGTCCCGGGACCCTCATCCCTGGCTACACCTTC. Translating gives CASSPGTLIPGYTF. Looking up the rest from reference TRBV19 and TRBJ1-2 gives the full variable domain: DGGITQSPKYLFRKEGQNVTLSCEQNLNHDAMYWYRQDPGQGLRLIYYSQIVNDFQKGDIAEGYSVSREKKESFPLTVTSAQKNPTAFYLCASSPGTLIPGYTFGSGTRLTVV.

This clonotype was seen a handful of times. The chain recombines TRBV6-5 with TRBJ2-1; a possible D gene is TRBD1 (5 bases). Trimming took off 4 bases at V and 5 bases at J, with 12 bases between the two ends. CDR3 length: 14 amino acids. The germline V gene has CDR1 MNHEY and CDR2 SVGAGI. CDR3 in amino acids: CASSFPRQNNEQFF. In nucleotides, the CDR3 is TGTGCCAGCAGTTTTCCCCGACAGAACAATGAGCAGTTCTTC.

A few counts support this clonotype. This rearrangement joins TRBV9 to TRBJ2-3; D might be TRBD2 (5 bases). This CDR3 has 13 residues. V lost 0 bases to trimming and J lost 4 bases, with 6 bases between them. Germline V CDR1 and CDR2: SGDLS, YYNGEE. The CDR3: CASSVARADTQYF. CDR3 sequence (DNA): TGTGCCAGCAGCGTAGCGCGGGCAGATACGCAGTATTTT.

This clonotype has a handful of counts. This sequence joins TRBV27 and TRBJ2-1; 7 nucleotides align to TRBD2. This CDR3 is built from 16 residues. Trimming removed 1 base from V and 2 bases from J; junction bases left unmatched: 5. Per germline, CDR1 MNHEY and CDR2 SMNVEV (reference sequence). The CDR3, as DNA: TGTGCCAGCAGTTTATTGGGGAGGGGAACCTACAATGAGCAGTTCTTC. The encoded protein is CASSLLGRGTYNEQFF.

This clonotype has just a few counts. The V call is TRBV19, the J call TRBJ2-1; weak D call: TRBD1 (6 bases). Germline V gives CDR1 LNHDA, CDR2 SQIVND (reference sequence). V lost 6 bases and J lost 3, with 12 bases in between. The CDR3 covers 14 residues. CDR3 in amino acids: CASREGRGYNEQFF. As DNA, the CDR3 is TGTGCCAGTAGAGAGGGCAGGGGCTACAATGAGCAGTTCTTC. Variable domain in full (rest from reference TRBV19 and TRBJ2-1): DGGITQSPKYLFRKEGQNVTLSCEQNLNHDAMYWYRQDPGQGLRLIYYSQIVNDFQKGDIAEGYSVSREKKESFPLTVTSAQKNPTAFYLCASREGRGYNEQFFGPGTRLTVL.

The table lists this clonotype with a few counts. The rearrangement links TRBV11-2 to TRBJ2-5; D perhaps matches TRBD2 (5 bases). Germline V CDR1 and CDR2: SGHAT, FQNNGV. The CDR3 extends over 14 amino acids. With 1 base removed from V and 5 bases from J, the gap between germline ends came to 11 bases. CDR3 nucleotide sequence: TGTGCCAGCAGCTTAGGTGCAGGCGGGGAGACCCAGTACTTC. The encoded protein is CASSLGAGGETQYF.

This clonotype was counted only a few times. The rearrangement joins TRBV28 to TRBJ2-3; no clear D. CDR3 length equals 18 residues. The V and J ends lost 2 bases and 0 bases respectively, with 18 bases between them. Germline V gives CDR1 MDHEN, CDR2 SYDVKM. CDR3 sequence reads: CASSLRQSLGYSTDTQYF. The CDR3 DNA follows: TGTGCCAGCAGTTTACGCCAGTCCCTGGGGTATAGCACAGATACGCAGTATTTT.

This clonotype was recorded a few times. The V gene is TRBV5-1, the J gene TRBJ2-7; a possible D gene is TRBD1 (6 bases). The V end lost 4 bases, the J end lost 3 bases, and 23 bases lay between the germline ends. CDR1 SGHRS and CDR2 YFSETQ come from the germline V gene. The CDR3 totals 17 residues. In DNA form, the CDR3 reads TGCGCCAGCAGCCGAGGGGGAAGGGCGATCGGGGACTACGAGCAGTACTTC. This encodes CASSRGGRAIGDYEQYF.

In this sample, this clonotype turned up a few times. The chain links TRBV4-2 to TRBJ2-7, with D unclear. Trimming removed 0 bases at V and 4 bases at J, with 7 bases between. This CDR3 region has 13 residues. The germline V gene encodes CDR1 LGHNA and CDR2 YNFKEQ. The CDR3 DNA is TGTGCCAGCAGCCAAGAATACGGGTACGAGCAGTACTTC. Its translation is CASSQEYGYEQYF.

This clonotype was detected many times. This rearrangement joins TRBV29-1 to TRBJ1-2; D gene unclear. The germline V gene encodes CDR1 SQVTM and CDR2 ANQGSEA. This CDR3 spans 11 amino acids. V gave up 4 bases and J gave up 8 bases, with 11 bases separating them. The CDR3 spells CSVVHLEGYTF. Written as DNA, the CDR3 is TGCAGCGTTGTTCACTTGGAGGGCTACACCTTC.

The rearrangement links TRBV4-1 to TRBJ2-1, with D possibly matching TRBD2 (5 bases). The CDR3 has 14 amino acids. The V and J ends lost 0 bases and 9 bases respectively, with 12 bases between them. The germline V gene encodes CDR1 MGHRA and CDR2 YSYEKL. The CDR3 spells CASSQDRVGAEQFF. DNA for the CDR3: TGCGCCAGCAGCCAAGATAGGGTGGGAGCTGAGCAGTTCTTC.

The V gene is TRBV3-1, the J gene TRBJ2-7, with D maybe TRBD1 (5 bases). Trimming took off 1 base at V and 3 bases at J, with 7 bases between the two ends. Looked up from germline, CDR1 is LGHDT and CDR2 is YNNKEL (reference sequence). This CDR3 has 13 amino acids. This chain's CDR3 is CASSQARDYEQYF. The CDR3 DNA is TGTGCCAGCAGCCAAGCCAGGGACTACGAGCAGTACTTC.